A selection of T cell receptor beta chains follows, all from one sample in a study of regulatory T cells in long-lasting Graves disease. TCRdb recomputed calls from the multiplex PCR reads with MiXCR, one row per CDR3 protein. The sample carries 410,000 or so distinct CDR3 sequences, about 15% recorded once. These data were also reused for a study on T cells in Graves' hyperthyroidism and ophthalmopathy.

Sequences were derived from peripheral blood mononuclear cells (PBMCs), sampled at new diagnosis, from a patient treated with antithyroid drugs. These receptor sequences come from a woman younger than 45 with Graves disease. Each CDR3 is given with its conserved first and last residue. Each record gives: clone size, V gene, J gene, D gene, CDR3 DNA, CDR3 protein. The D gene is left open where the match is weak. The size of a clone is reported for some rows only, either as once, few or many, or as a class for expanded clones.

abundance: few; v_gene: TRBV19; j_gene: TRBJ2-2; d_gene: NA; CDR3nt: TGTGCCAGTAACATCCGGGGGCCGGCCACCGGGGAGCTGTTTTTT; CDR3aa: CASNIRGPATGELFF
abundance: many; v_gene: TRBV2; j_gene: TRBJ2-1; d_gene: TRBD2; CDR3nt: TGTGCCAGCAGTGAAGAGGCGGGAGTGGGGAATGAGCAGTTCTTC; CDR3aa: CASSEEAGVGNEQFF
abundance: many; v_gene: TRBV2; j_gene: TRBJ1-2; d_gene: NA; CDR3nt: TGTGCCAGCAAGGCAGGAGGAGGCTACACCTTC; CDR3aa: CASKAGGGYTF
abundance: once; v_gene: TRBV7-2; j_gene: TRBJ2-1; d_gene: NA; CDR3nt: TGTGCCAGCAAGTTACAGGCCAGCTCCTACAATGAGCAGTTCTTC; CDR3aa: CASKLQASSYNEQFF
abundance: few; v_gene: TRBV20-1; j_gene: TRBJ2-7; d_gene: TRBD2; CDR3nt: TGCAGTGCGCGGACTTCTAGCGGTTACGAGCAGTACTTC; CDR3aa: CSARTSSGYEQYF
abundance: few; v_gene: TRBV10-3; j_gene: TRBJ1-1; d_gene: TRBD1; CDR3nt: TGTGCCATCCGGACAGGCGGCGTGACTGAAGCTTTCTTT; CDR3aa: CAIRTGGVTEAFF
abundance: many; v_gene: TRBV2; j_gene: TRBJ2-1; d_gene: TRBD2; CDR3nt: TGTGCCAGCAGTGAGGGGCTAGCGGGGTATAATGAGCAGTTCTTC; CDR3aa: CASSEGLAGYNEQFF
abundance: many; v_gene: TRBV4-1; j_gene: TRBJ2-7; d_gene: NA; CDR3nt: TGCGCCAGCAGCCAAGGGACCGAGCAGTACTTC; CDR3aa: CASSQGTEQYF
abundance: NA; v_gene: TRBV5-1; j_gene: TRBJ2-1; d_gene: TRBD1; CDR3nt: TGCGCCAGCAGCCCCCTCGTACCGGGACAGGGACCCTACAATGAGCAGTTCTTC; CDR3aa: CASSPLVPGQGPYNEQFF
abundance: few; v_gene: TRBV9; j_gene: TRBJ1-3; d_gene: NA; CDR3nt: TGTGCCAGCAGCGTAGGGACAGTTGGAAACACCATATATTTT; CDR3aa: CASSVGTVGNTIYF
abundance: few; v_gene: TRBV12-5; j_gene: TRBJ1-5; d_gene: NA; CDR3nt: TGTGCTAGTGGTTTATATCAGCCCCAGCATTTT; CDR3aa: CASGLYQPQHF
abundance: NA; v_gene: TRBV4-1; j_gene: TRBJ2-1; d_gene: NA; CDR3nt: TGCGCCAGCGGCCAAGCGCTCTACAATGAGCAGTTCTTC; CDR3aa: CASGQALYNEQFF
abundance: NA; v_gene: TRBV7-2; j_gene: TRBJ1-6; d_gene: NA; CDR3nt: TGTGCCAGCAGCCTTCTGAGGGCAGCTAATAATTCACCCCTCCACTTT; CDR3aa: CASSLLRAANNSPLHF
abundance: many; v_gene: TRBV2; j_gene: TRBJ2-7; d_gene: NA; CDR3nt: TGTGCCAGCAGTGGGACGGCGACCGCCTACGAGCAGTACTTC; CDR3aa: CASSGTATAYEQYF
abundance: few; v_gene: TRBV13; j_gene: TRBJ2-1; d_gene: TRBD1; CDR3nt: TGTGCCAGCAGCCTAATGGGCTCAGGGGGCAATGAGCAGTTCTTC; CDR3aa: CASSLMGSGGNEQFF
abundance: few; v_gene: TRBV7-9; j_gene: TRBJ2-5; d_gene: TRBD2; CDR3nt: TGTGCCAGCAGCTTAGATAATTTCGGACTAGCGGGAGTTGTGGAGACCCAGTACTTC; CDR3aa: CASSLDNFGLAGVVETQYF
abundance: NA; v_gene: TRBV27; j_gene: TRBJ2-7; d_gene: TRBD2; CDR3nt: TGTGCCAGCAGTCGGACTAGCGGCTACGAGCAGTACTTC; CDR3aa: CASSRTSGYEQYF
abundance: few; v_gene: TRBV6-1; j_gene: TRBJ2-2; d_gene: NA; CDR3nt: TGTGCCAGCAGTGACGCCCCGAACACCGGGGAGCTGTTTTTT; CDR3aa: CASSDAPNTGELFF
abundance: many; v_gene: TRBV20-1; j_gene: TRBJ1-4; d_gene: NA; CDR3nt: TGCAGTGCTAGAGGGGTCGGGCTGGAAAAACTGTTTTTT; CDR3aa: CSARGVGLEKLFF
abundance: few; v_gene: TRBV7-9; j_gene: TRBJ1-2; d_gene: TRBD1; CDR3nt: TGTGCCAGCATCGGGACAGGATCTCCGCCTGGCTCCACCTTC; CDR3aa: CASIGTGSPPGSTF
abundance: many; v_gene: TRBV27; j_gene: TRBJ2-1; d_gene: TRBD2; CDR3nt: TGTGCCAGCAGTTTAGAGCGGGGGTACAATGAGCAGTTCTTC; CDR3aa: CASSLERGYNEQFF
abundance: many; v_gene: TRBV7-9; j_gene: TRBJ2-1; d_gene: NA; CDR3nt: TGTGCCAGCAGCTTGTCATCCAATGAGCAGTTCTTC; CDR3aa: CASSLSSNEQFF
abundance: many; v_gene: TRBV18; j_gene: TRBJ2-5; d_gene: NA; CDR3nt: TGTGCCAGCTCACCAGAAAAGCCCGGCTGGATGGAGACCCAGTACTTC; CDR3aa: CASSPEKPGWMETQYF
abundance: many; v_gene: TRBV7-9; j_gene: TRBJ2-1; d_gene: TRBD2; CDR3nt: TGTGCCAGCAGCTCTCGAGGACTAGCGGGATTTGAGCAGTTCTTC; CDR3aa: CASSSRGLAGFEQFF
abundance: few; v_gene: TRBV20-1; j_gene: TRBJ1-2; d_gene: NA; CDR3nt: TGCAGTGCTAGAGATGGGGCTGGCTACACCTTC; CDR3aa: CSARDGAGYTF
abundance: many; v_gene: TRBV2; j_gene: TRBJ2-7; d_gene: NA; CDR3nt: TGTGCCAGCAGTGGGACCCACTACGAGCAGTACTTC; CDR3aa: CASSGTHYEQYF
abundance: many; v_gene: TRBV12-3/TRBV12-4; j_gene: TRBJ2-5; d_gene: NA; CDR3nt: TGTGCCAGCAGTTTGGTAGGCCCCCAAGAGACCCAGTACTTC; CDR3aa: CASSLVGPQETQYF
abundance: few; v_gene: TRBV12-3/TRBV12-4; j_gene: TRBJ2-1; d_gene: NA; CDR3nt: TGTGCCAGCAGTCCAGTTTTGTCCGAGCAGTTCTTC; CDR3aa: CASSPVLSEQFF
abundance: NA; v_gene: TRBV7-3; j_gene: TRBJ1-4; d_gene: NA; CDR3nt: TGTGCCAGCAAGACGACCAGAGATAATGAAAAACTGTTTTTT; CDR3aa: CASKTTRDNEKLFF
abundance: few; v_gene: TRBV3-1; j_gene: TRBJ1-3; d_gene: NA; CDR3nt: TGTGCCAGCAGCCCGAAGTCTTCGTGGGGGGCGGGAGGAAACACCATATATTTT; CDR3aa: CASSPKSSWGAGGNTIYF
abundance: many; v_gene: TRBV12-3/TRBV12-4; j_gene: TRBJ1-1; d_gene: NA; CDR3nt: TGTGCCAGCAGTTTGAGTAGTTGGGACACTGAAGCTTTCTTT; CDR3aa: CASSLSSWDTEAFF
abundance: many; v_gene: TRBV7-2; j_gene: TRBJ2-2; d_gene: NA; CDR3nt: TGTGCCAGCAGCTTAGACAACGGAAGGGGGGAGCTGTTTTTT; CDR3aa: CASSLDNGRGELFF
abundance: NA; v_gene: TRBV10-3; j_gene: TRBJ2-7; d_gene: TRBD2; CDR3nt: TGTGCCATCAGTGCGGGGACGAGTAGCGGGGTCTCCTACGAGCAGTACTTC; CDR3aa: CAISAGTSSGVSYEQYF
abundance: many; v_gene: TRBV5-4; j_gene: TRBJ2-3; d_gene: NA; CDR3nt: TGTGCCAGCAGCTTGAATCCCTTGGGCCGGTCAGATACGCAGTATTTT; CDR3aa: CASSLNPLGRSDTQYF
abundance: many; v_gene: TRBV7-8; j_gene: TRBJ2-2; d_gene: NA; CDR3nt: TGTGCCAGCAGCTTAGCGGTGGGACTGAACACCGGGGAGCTGTTTTTT; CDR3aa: CASSLAVGLNTGELFF
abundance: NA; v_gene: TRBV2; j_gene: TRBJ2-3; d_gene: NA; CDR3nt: TGTGCCAGCAGTGAAGGATCCAGCACAGATACGCAGTATTTT; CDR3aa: CASSEGSSTDTQYF
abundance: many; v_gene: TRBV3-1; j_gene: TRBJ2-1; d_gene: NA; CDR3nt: TGTGCCAGCAGCCAAGTGGGAGTCCGGGATTCCGCCTACAATGAGCAGTTCTTC; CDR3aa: CASSQVGVRDSAYNEQFF
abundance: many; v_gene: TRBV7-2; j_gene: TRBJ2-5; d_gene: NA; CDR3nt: TGTGCCAGCAGCTTAGGATTGCACCAAGAGACCCAGTACTTC; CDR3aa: CASSLGLHQETQYF
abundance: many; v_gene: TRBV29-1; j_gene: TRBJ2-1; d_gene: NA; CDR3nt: TGCAGCGTTGGGGGGCTTACTAGCTGGAGCTCCTACAATGAGCAGTTCTTC; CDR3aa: CSVGGLTSWSSYNEQFF
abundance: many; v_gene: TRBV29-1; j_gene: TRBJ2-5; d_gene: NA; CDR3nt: TGCAGCGCCAAGAACTATGATGGAGGGACCCAGTACTTC; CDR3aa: CSAKNYDGGTQYF
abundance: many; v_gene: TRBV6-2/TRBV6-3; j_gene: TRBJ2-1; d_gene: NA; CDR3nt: TGTGCCAGCTCACTGGTGCCCCGAATAGATGAGCAGTTCTTC; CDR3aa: CASSLVPRIDEQFF
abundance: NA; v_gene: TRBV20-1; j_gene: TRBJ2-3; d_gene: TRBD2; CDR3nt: TGCAGTGCTGTGCGGGAGGGATCAGATGCGCAGTATTTT; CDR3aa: CSAVREGSDAQYF
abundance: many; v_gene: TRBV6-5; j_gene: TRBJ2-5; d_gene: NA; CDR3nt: TGTGCCAGCAGTTACGGGACACATAGGGAGACCCAGTACTTC; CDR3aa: CASSYGTHRETQYF
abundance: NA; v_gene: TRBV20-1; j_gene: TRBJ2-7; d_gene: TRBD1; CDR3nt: TGCAGTGCCCTGGGACAGGGTAACTACGAGCAGTACTTC; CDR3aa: CSALGQGNYEQYF
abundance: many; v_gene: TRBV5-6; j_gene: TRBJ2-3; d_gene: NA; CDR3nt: TGTGCCAGCAGCGGCCAGACAGGTCCAGATACGCAGTATTTT; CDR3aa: CASSGQTGPDTQYF
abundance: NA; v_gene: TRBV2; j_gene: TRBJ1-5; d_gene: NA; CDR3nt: TGTGCCAGCGGAGTGAAGGGGTCCAATCAGCCCCAGCATTTT; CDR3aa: CASGVKGSNQPQHF
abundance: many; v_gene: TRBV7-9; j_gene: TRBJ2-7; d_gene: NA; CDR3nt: TGTGCCAGCAGCTCGGGGACATTGAGCTTCTACGAGCAGTACTTC; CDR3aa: CASSSGTLSFYEQYF
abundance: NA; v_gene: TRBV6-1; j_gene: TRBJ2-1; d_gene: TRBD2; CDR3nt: TGTGCCAGCAGTGACCCCCATAGCGGGCCCTACAATGAGCAGTTCTTC; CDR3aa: CASSDPHSGPYNEQFF
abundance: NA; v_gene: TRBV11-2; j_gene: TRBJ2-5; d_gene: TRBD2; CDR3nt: TGTGCCAGCAGCTTAGTCCTAGCGGGAGGGCCAAGGCAAGAGACCCAGTACTTC; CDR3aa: CASSLVLAGGPRQETQYF
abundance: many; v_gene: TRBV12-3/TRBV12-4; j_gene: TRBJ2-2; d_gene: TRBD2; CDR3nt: TGTGCCAGCAGGCGGGGACTAGCGGGAGGGCCTATGAACACCGGGGAGCTGTTTTTT; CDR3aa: CASRRGLAGGPMNTGELFF
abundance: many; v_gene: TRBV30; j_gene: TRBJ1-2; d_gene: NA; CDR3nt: TGTGCCTGGGGGGGACAAGACGGCCCCTATGGCTACACCTTC; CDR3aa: CAWGGQDGPYGYTF
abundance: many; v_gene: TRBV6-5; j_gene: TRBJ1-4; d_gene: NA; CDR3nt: TGTGCCAGCAGTTACCAGGGGCGCAAGGCCAATGAAAAACTGTTTTTT; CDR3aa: CASSYQGRKANEKLFF
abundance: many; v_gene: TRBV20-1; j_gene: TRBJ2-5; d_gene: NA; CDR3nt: TGCAGTGCTAGCCCCGGAGGCGGGACAGCACAAGAGACCCAGTACTTC; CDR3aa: CSASPGGGTAQETQYF
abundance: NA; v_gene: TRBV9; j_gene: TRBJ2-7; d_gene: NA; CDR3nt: TGTGCCAGCAGCGCTCGGGATAAGTCCTACGAGCAGTACTTC; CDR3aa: CASSARDKSYEQYF
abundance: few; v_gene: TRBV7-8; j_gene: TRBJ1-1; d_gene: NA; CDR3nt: TGTGCCAGCAGCTTAGTTAGGTTTAGTGCGAACACTGAAGCTTTCTTT; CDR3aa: CASSLVRFSANTEAFF
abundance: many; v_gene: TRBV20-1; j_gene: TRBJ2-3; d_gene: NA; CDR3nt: TGCAGTGCTAGAACTTTCCCCTCACAGGGGGGGACAGATACGCAGTATTTT; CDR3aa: CSARTFPSQGGTDTQYF